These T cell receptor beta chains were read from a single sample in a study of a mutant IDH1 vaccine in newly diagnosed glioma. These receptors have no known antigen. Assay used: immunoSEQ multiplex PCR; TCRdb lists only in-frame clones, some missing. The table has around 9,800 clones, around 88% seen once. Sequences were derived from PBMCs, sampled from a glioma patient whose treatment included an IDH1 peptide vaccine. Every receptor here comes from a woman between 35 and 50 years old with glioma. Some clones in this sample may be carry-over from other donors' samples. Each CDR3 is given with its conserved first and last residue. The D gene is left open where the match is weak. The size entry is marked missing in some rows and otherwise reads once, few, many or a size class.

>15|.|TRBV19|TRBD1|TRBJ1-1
TGTGCCAGTAGTATAAGGACAGGGGAGAACACTGAAGCTTTCTTT
CASSIRTGENTEAFF
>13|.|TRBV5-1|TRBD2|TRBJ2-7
TGCGCCAGCAGCCGGGGACTAGCGGGGGAGCAGTACTTC
CASSRGLAGEQYF
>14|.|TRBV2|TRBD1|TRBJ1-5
TGTGCCAGCATAAGGGACAGAGGCAATCAGCCCCAGCATTTT
CASIRDRGNQPQHF
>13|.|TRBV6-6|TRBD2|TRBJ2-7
TGTGCCAGCAGTCCCGGGAGGGCCTACGAGCAGTACTTC
CASSPGRAYEQYF
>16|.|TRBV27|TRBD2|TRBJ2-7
TGTGCCAGCAGCTCTGCCGGGGGGGAGCGGGCCTACGAGCAGTACTTC
CASSSAGGERAYEQYF
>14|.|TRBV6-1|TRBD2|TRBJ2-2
TGTGCCAGCCGACTAGCGGGGCCCACCGGGGAGCTGTTTTTT
CASRLAGPTGELFF
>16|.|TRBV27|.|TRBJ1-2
TGTGCCAGCAGCCCCTGGGAGGGCTCCTTTGTCTATGGCTACACCTTC
CASSPWEGSFVYGYTF
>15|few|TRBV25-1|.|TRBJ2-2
TGTGCCAGCAGTGAATGGGCAGGGGACACCGGGGAGCTGTTTTTT
CASSEWAGDTGELFF
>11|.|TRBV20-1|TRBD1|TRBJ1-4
TGCAGTGCTAGGGACAGGGGAAAACTGTTTTTT
CSARDRGKLFF
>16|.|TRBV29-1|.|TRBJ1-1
TGCAGCGTTGCTCAAACCAGGGGAGGAAGAAACACTGAAGCTTTCTTT
CSVAQTRGGRNTEAFF
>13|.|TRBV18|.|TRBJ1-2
TGTGCCAGCTCACCCGCGGCGGATTATGGCTACACCTTC
CASSPAADYGYTF
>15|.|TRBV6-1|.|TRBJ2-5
TGTGCCATCAGGAGGGCCCCCTCGGATGTCGAGACCCAGTACTTC
CAIRRAPSDVETQYF
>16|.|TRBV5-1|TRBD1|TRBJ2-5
TGCGCCAGCAGCCCGGGACAGCTGGGGTACCAAGAGACCCAGTACTTC
CASSPGQLGYQETQYF
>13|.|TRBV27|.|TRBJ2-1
TGTGCCAGCAGTTACGTTGGGAAAGGGGAGCAGTTCTTC
CASSYVGKGEQFF
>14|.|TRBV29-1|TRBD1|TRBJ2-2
TGCAGCGTCCAAGGACAGGGGAACACCGGGGAGCTGTTTTTT
CSVQGQGNTGELFF
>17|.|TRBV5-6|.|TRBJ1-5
TGTGCCAGCAGCAGCTTCTCCAGACAGGTTGGCAATCAGCCCCAGCATTTT
CASSSFSRQVGNQPQHF
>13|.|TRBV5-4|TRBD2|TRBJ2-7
TGTGCCAGCAGCAATACTAGCGCGTTTGAGCAGTACTTC
CASSNTSAFEQYF
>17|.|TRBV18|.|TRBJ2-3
TGTGCCAGCTCACCACGCCCCCGGACAGATCATCCAGATACGCAGTATTTT
CASSPRPRTDHPDTQYF
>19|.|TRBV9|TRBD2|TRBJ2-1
TGTGCCAGCAGCGCCACCGGGACTAGCGGGCAAAGCTCCTACAATGAGCAGTTCTTC
CASSATGTSGQSSYNEQFF
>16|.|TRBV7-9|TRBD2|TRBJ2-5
TGTGCCAGCAGCTTAGGGCGAATTAGCGGGAGTGAGACCCAGTACTTC
CASSLGRISGSETQYF
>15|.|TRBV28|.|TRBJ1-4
TGTGCCAGCAGTTGGGTACAGCGCTCTAATGAAAAACTGTTTTTT
CASSWVQRSNEKLFF
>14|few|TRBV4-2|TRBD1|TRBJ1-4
TGTGCCAGCAGCCTCTGGACAGGGAATGAAAAACTGTTTTTT
CASSLWTGNEKLFF
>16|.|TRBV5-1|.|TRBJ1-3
TGCGCCAGCAGCTTGACTCACCAGGGGTCGGGAAACACCATATATTTT
CASSLTHQGSGNTIYF
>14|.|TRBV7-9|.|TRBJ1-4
TGTGCCAGCAGCCATGACCTTTATCCTGAAAAACTGTTTTTT
CASSHDLYPEKLFF
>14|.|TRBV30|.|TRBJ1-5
TGTGCCTGGGGGGGGGCTAATAGCAATCAGCCCCAGCATTTT
CAWGGANSNQPQHF
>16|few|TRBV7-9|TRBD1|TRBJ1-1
TGTGCCAGCAGCGTTACCCCAGGGGGCTTTGACACTGAAGCTTTCTTT
CASSVTPGGFDTEAFF
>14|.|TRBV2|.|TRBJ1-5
TGTGCCAGCAGCGGGACAATGAGCAATCAGCCCCAGCATTTT
CASSGTMSNQPQHF
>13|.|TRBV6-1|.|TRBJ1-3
TGTGCCAGCAGTGAAGGGCTTCTAAACACCATATATTTT
CASSEGLLNTIYF
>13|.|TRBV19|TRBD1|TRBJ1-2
TGTGCCAGTAGTGTCACAGGGGGCGGAGGCTACACCTTC
CASSVTGGGGYTF
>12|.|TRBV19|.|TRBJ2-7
TGTGCCAGTAGTTCCGGGGCCGACGAGCAGTACTTC
CASSSGADEQYF
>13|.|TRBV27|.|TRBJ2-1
TGTGCCAGCAGTGACTACAGGTACGGTGAGCAGTTCTTC
CASSDYRYGEQFF
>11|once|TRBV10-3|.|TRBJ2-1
TGTGCCATCAGTGTACGCAATGAGCAGTTCTTC
CAISVRNEQFF
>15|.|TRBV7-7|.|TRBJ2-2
TGTGCTAGCAGCTTAGCGCCGGGTTGGACCGGGGAGCTGTTTTTT
CASSLAPGWTGELFF
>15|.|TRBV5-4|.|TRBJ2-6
TGTGCCAGCAGTCGGGTGGAGTTTGGGGCCAACGTCCTGACTTTC
CASSRVEFGANVLTF
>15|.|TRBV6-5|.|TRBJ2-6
TGTGCCAGCAGCTCAGATTTCTCTGGGGCCAACGTCCTGACTTTC
CASSSDFSGANVLTF
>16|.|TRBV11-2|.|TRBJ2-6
TGTGCCAGCAGCTCTCTAGACAGCTCTGGGGCCAACGTCCTGACTTTC
CASSSLDSSGANVLTF
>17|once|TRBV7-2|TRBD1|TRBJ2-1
TGTGCCAGCAGCTCTAGGGGGCATCGAAGCTCCTACAATGAGCAGTTCTTC
CASSSRGHRSSYNEQFF
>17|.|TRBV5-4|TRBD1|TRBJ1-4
TGTGCCAGCAGCTCGTACCCGGGACAGCCGGCCAATGAAAAACTGTTTTTT
CASSSYPGQPANEKLFF
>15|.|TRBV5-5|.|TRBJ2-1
TGTGCCAGCAGCCTAGAGTGGGTAACATACAATGAGCAGTTCTTC
CASSLEWVTYNEQFF
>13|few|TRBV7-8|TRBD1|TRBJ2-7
TGTGCCAGCAGCCTGGGGACAGAATACGAGCAGTACTTC
CASSLGTEYEQYF
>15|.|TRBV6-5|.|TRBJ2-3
TGTGCCAGCAGTTACTCGGGGGGTAGCACAGATACGCAGTATTTT
CASSYSGGSTDTQYF
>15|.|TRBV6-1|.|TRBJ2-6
TGTGCCAGCAGAGAGTCAGGGACTGGGGCCAACGTCCTGACTTTC
CASRESGTGANVLTF
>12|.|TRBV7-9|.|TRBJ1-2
TGTGCCAGCATGGGCGAAATTAGAAGCTACACCTTC
CASMGEIRSYTF
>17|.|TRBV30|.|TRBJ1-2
TGTGCCTGGAGGTTGCGAGGTGACCCCTCAAATAACTATGGCTACACCTTC
CAWRLRGDPSNNYGYTF
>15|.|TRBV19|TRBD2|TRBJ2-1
TGTGCCAGTAGTACGCAGCTAGCGGGTCTTGGGGAGCAGTTCTTC
CASSTQLAGLGEQFF
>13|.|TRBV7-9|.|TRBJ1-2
TGTGCCAGCAGCTCACCCATCCAGTATGGCTACACCTTC
CASSSPIQYGYTF
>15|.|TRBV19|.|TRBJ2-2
TGTGCCAGTAGTGCCACAGGGTTGTGGACCGGGGAGCTGTTTTTT
CASSATGLWTGELFF
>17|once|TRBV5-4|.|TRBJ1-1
TGTGCCAGCAGTATACCGGGACCGGACGGATTGAACACTGAAGCTTTCTTT
CASSIPGPDGLNTEAFF
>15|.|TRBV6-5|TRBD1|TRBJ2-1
TGTGCCAGCAGTCCGACAGGGGGAGGTTACAATGAGCAGTTCTTC
CASSPTGGGYNEQFF
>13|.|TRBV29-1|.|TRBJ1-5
TGCAGCGTTGCCGTAAATAGCAATCAGCCCCAGCATTTT
CSVAVNSNQPQHF
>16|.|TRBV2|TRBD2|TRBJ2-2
TGTGCCAGCAGGGAACTAGCGGGAGGGCCACCCGGGGAGCTGTTTTTT
CASRELAGGPPGELFF